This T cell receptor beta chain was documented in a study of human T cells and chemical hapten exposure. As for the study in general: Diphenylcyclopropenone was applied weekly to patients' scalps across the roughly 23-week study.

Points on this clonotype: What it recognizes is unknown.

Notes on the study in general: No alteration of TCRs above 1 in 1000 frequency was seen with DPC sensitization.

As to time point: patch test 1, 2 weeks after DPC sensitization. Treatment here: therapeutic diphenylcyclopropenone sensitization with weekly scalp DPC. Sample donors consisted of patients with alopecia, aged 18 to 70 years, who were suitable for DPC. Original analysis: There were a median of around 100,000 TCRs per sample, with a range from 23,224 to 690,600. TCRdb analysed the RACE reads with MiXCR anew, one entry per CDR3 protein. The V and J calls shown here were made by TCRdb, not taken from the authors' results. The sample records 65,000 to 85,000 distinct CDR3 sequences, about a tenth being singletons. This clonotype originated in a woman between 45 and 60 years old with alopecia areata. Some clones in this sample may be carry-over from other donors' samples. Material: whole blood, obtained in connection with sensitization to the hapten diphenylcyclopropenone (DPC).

Written as DNA, the CDR3 is TGTGCCAGCAGCGTAGTGGGAGGCGGGGAGCTGTTTTTT. Protein: CASSVVGGGELFF. The chain joins TRBV9 to TRBJ2-2; perhaps TRBD2 as D (6 bases). The germline CDR1 and CDR2 sequences are SGDLS and YYNGEE. CDR3 size: 13 residues. The V end was cut by 0 bases, the J end by 7 bases, with 7 bases between.